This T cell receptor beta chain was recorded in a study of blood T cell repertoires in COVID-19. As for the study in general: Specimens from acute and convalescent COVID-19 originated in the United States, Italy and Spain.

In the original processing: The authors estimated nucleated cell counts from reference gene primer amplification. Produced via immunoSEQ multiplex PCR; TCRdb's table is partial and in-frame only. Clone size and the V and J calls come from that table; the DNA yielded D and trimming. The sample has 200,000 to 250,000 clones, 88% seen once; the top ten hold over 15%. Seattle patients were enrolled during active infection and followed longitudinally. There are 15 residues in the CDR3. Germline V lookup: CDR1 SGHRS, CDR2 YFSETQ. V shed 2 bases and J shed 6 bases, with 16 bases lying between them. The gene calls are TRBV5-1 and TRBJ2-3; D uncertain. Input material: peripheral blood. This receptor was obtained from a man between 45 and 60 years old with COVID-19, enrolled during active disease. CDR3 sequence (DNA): TGCGCCAGCAGCTTCAGACCCGCCCGCAGGGATACGCAGTATTTT. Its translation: CASSFRPARRDTQYF.